This TCR beta chain was captured in a study of blood T cell repertoires in COVID-19 (dated by TCRdb to the early 2020s). Turning to the overall study: Collaborator samples came from the United States, Italy and Spain and covered acute and convalescent phases of COVID-19. The prospective study material was composed of cDNA or gDNA derived from T cells, B-cell-depleted T cells, or PBMCs. Subjects who had been exposed to COVID-19, were actively infected with it, or had recovered from it provided the deeply sampled blood TCRbeta repertoires that made up the dataset. The repertoires were released in a freely available public database intended as a resource for research on the immune response to SARS-CoV-2. Samples were obtained from the ongoing ImmuneRACE study (first 160 participants) and from about 1,300 subjects provided by 6 global collaborators. The sample metadata nearly always contained a de-identified subject ID, COVID-19 status, age in years and sex. Where available, HLA class I and class II types were obtained from metadata supplied by the sample provider rather than from assay-based typing.

The immunoSEQ Assay, a bias-controlled multiplex PCR, was used to amplify TCRbeta CDR3 regions from genomic DNA. The paper's data handling went like this. Within the assay, amplification of reference gene primers was used to estimate how many nucleated cells each sample contained. Sequence reads were collapsed and filtered to measure the absolute abundance of every unique TCRbeta CDR3 rearrangement. For each sample, productive Simpson clonality was calculated as the square root of Simpson's diversity index over productive rearrangements. TCRdb took over this immuneACCESS table, retaining in-frame rearrangements with V and J assigned. Such tables are incomplete; in checked studies, under half of the missing clones stem from an unresolved V gene, and the remainder is unexplained. For V, J and clone size, that table is used; D and trimming come from the DNA. For this sample there are tens of thousands of clones; approximately 88% appear just once. 7.5% to 10% of the sample is in the top ten clones.

What the authors observed across the whole study: The amount of clinical and demographic metadata varied by source and participant and was provided uncurated.

As regards this clone: Its recognized antigen is unknown. Base qualities were left out, and no much larger clone turns up one base away.

V trim: 1 base; J trim: 3 bases; unmatched bases: 9. The CDR3, cysteine through phenylalanine, is 17 amino acids long. Only CDR3 DNA is held: 51 bases, read in frame from base 1. Sequences SGHDT (CDR1) and YYEEEE (CDR2) are obtained from the germline V gene. Each collaborating institution followed its own protocols to collect whole blood in K2EDTA tubes. For TCRbeta analysis, collaborator samples were shipped as frozen whole blood, as isolated PBMCs, or as DNA extracted from either sample type. The TCR originated in a human donor in a cohort sampled during active COVID-19. The specimen was peripheral blood. The rearrangement joined TRBV5-6 to TRBJ1-2, and 10 junctional nucleotides match TRBD1. CDR3 loop: CASSLPPGQGMYYGYTF. The DNA sequence reads TGTGCCAGCAGCTTGCCACCGGGACAGGGGATGTACTATGGCTACACCTTC.